One and the same sample provided the 23 T cell receptor beta chains below, sequenced in a study of blood T cells in healthy people across ages. With a J-beta primer mix and a sample-barcoded 5' primer, a second PCR ran about 6 to 11 cycles. Via MiXCR, TCRdb re-called the 5' RACE reads, giving one row per CDR3 protein. The profile shows fewer than 600,000 distinct CDR3 sequences, approximately 26% of them singletons. These data were likewise used in another study, on T cells of mothers and their children.

The sequenced sample was blood. The receptor source for this set is a boy between 2 and 10 years old in good health.

This chain uses TRBV5-1 with TRBJ2-3; D call uncertain. Trimming removed 5 bases from V and 1 base from J, with 23 bases in between. The CDR3 has 18 residues. The germline V gene encodes CDR1 SGHRS and CDR2 YFSETQ. CDR3 residues: CASRAYPMRIAGTDTQYF. The CDR3 nucleotides are TGCGCCAGCAGGGCCTATCCGATGCGGATAGCTGGCACAGATACGCAGTATTTT. The full variable domain, completed using reference TRBV5-1 and TRBJ2-3, is KAGVTQTPRYLIKTRGQQVTLSCSPISGHRSVSWYQQTPGQGLQFLFEYFSETQRNKGNFPGRFSGRQFSNSRSEMNVSTLELGDSALYLCASRAYPMRIAGTDTQYFGPGTRLTVL.

This chain uses TRBV20-1 with TRBJ2-7, with D perhaps TRBD1 or TRBD2 (5 bases each). This CDR3 spans 13 amino acids. In germline, CDR1 is DFQATT, CDR2 SNEGSKA (reference sequence). V was cut by 7 bases and J by 4 bases, with 17 bases left in between. Here the CDR3 reads CSVTGTGSYEQYF. The CDR3 DNA is TGCAGTGTTACCGGGACGGGGAGTTACGAGCAGTACTTC.

The chain couples TRBV12-3 or TRBV12-4 to TRBJ1-6, with unresolved D. Deletions cut 2 bases from V and 7 bases from J, with 9 bases between. The CDR3 covers 14 residues. The CDR3 loop is CASSLSLANSPLHF. CDR3 in DNA: TGTGCCAGCAGTTTAAGTCTGGCGAATTCACCCCTCCACTTT.

This clonotype was seen more than once but under ten times. The chain recombines TRBV10-3 with TRBJ2-1; 10 bases agree with TRBD2. This CDR3 contains 14 residues. From germline, CDR1 is ENHRY and CDR2 SYGVKD. J gave up 4 bases and V 6 bases, and 3 bases lay outside the gene matches. In DNA form, the CDR3 reads TGTGCCATCAGCGGACTAGCGGATTACAATGAGCAGTTCTTC. Residues: CAISGLADYNEQFF.

The V call is TRBV20-1, the J call TRBJ2-5, with D perhaps matching TRBD2 (6 bases). Per the germline V gene, CDR1 is DFQATT and CDR2 is SNEGSKA (reference sequence). Trimming removed 6 bases from V and 5 bases from J, with 19 bases in between. This CDR3 comprises 14 residues. The chain's CDR3 is CSAKGLALGETQYF. The CDR3 DNA reads TGCAGTGCCAAAGGTCTAGCGCTAGGGGAGACCCAGTACTTC.

This chain uses TRBV10-3 with TRBJ2-3; D possibly corresponds to TRBD1 (6 bases). CDR3 length equals 14 residues. Germline V gene lookup returns CDR1 ENHRY and CDR2 SYGVKD. Trimming took 4 bases from V and 5 from J, leaving 13 bases between them. In DNA form, the CDR3 reads TGTGCCATCAGTGCTACAGGGATTTTAGATACGCAGTATTTT. Encoded protein: CAISATGILDTQYF.

V and J are TRBV2 and TRBJ2-3; 8 nucleotides line up with TRBD1. The CDR3 sequence is 12 residues long. Germline V gives CDR1 SNHLY, CDR2 FYNNEI. V was pared by 3 bases and J by 9 bases, with 2 bases of the junction left unmatched. CDR3 sequence reads: CASSEDRDTQYF. As DNA, the CDR3 is TGTGCCAGCAGTGAGGACAGGGACACGCAGTATTTT.

The chain employs TRBV5-1 and TRBJ2-5; 8 bases map to TRBD1. The CDR3 is made up of 17 amino acids. After removal of 4 bases from V and 3 bases from J, the junction contained 14 bases not matched to a gene. In germline, CDR1 is SGHRS, CDR2 YFSETQ. The chain's CDR3 is CASSDTLTGALKETQYF. CDR3 nucleotide sequence: TGCGCCAGCAGCGACACCCTGACAGGGGCGCTTAAAGAGACCCAGTACTTC. Full variable domain (remainder filled in from reference TRBV5-1 and TRBJ2-5): KAGVTQTPRYLIKTRGQQVTLSCSPISGHRSVSWYQQTPGQGLQFLFEYFSETQRNKGNFPGRFSGRQFSNSRSEMNVSTLELGDSALYLCASSDTLTGALKETQYFGPGTRLLVL.

Comment on this clonotype: This may stem from a read error, because a much larger clone lies one nucleotide away. This chain joins TRBV27 and TRBJ2-5; 10 positions match TRBD1. V was clipped by 5 bases and J by 1 base; unmatched bases: 4. Germline lookup yields CDR1 MNHEY and CDR2 SMNVEV (reference sequence). The CDR3 is 15 amino acids. The CDR3 sequence: CASSPGTGAQETQYF. CDR3 in DNA: TGTGCCAGCAGTCCCGGGACAGGGGCCCAAGAGACCCAGTACTTC.

The chain combines TRBV18 with TRBJ2-5; D tentatively reads TRBD1 or TRBD2 (5 bases each). Germline V gives CDR1 KGHSH, CDR2 LQKENI. The CDR3 has 14 residues. The V end was cut by 3 bases, the J end by 5 bases, with 13 bases between. In nucleotides, the CDR3 is TGTGCCAGCTCACCTTCACAGTGGGGGGAGACCCAGTACTTC. Its translation: CASSPSQWGETQYF. The whole variable domain, remainder taken from reference TRBV18 and TRBJ2-5, is NAGVMQNPRHLVRRRGQEARLRCSPMKGHSHVYWYRQLPEEGLKFMVYLQKENIIDESGMPKERFSAEFPKEGPSILRIQQVVRGDSAAYFCASSPSQWGETQYFGPGTRLLVL.

This clonotype was seen a few times. The chain has TRBV24-1 and TRBJ2-2; TRBD2 agrees at 14 bases. The junction had 11 bases not matched to a gene; V was cut back by 5 bases and J by 1 base. There are 20 residues in the CDR3. Germline loops: CDR1 KGHDR, CDR2 SFDVKD. In nucleotides, the CDR3 is TGTGCCACCAGTGGACTAGCGGGAGGGCCATTGATCGTGAACACCGGGGAGCTGTTTTTT. Amino acids: CATSGLAGGPLIVNTGELFF.

This clonotype occurred a few times. The chain employs TRBV7-3 and TRBJ2-5; TRBD1 matches 8 bases. The last part of the DNA fits TRBJ2-1 better; the J call may be wrong. Germline V gene data show CDR1 as SGHTA and CDR2 as FQGTGA. This CDR3 spans 14 amino acids. CDR3 residues: CASSNRQGTNEQFF. The CDR3 DNA reads TGTGCCAGCAGCAACCGACAGGGGACCAATGAGCAGTTCTTC.

This clonotype has just a few counts. The chain employs TRBV29-1 and TRBJ2-3, with D hard to call. Germline CDR1 SQVTM, CDR2 ANQGSEA. V lost 5 bases and J lost 3, with 3 bases in between. The CDR3 runs to 10 residues. The CDR3 region is CSVPTDTQYF. In DNA form, the CDR3 reads TGCAGCGTTCCTACAGATACGCAGTATTTT.

The sample holds a few counts of this clonotype. The chain recombines TRBV27 with TRBJ2-5; TRBD1 might be the D (6 bases). TRBJ2-7 matches the DNA end more closely, so the J call is doubtful. The CDR3 has 15 residues. From germline, CDR1 is MNHEY and CDR2 SMNVEV (reference sequence). CDR3 residues: CASSFTGIRPYEQYF. CDR3 coding DNA: TGTGCCAGCAGTTTTACAGGGATTCGCCCCTACGAGCAGTACTTC.

The chain employs TRBV5-8 and TRBJ1-1; D possibly corresponds to TRBD1 (6 bases). V was cut by 3 bases and J by 1 base, with 10 bases left in between. The CDR3 consists of 14 residues. The V gene's germline CDR1 is SGHTS and CDR2 YDEGEE. The CDR3 region has the DNA TGTGCCAGCAGCTGGGCGACAGGGAACACTGAAGCTTTCTTT. It codes for CASSWATGNTEAFF.

The rearrangement uses TRBV15 and TRBJ2-7; D is possibly TRBD2 (6 bases). The CDR3 is made up of 17 amino acids. Germline CDR1 LNHNV, CDR2 YYDKDF (reference sequence). Between the trimmed V and J ends, which lost 0 bases and 6 bases, there was a span of 21 bases. The CDR3 nucleotides are TGTGCCACCAGCAGAGATATCAGGGCGGGATGGGTGTCCGAGCAGTACTTC. This translates into CATSRDIRAGWVSEQYF.

The rearrangement links TRBV3-1 to TRBJ2-7; the match to TRBD2 covers 7 bases. Germline assignment: CDR1 LGHDT and CDR2 YNNKEL (reference sequence). V gave up 2 bases and J gave up 1 base; unmatched junction bases: 2. The CDR3 contains 14 residues. CDR3 in amino acids: CASSQYGGSYEQYF. DNA of the CDR3: TGTGCCAGCAGCCAATACGGGGGGTCCTACGAGCAGTACTTC.

This chain connects TRBV10-3 to TRBJ1-2; 9 bases are shared with TRBD1. Germline values: CDR1 ENHRY, CDR2 SYGVKD. The CDR3 is made up of 13 amino acids. V shed 9 bases, J shed 6 bases, and the junction held 8 bases outside the gene matches. CDR3 protein: CAITGTGKDGYTF. In nucleotides, the CDR3 is TGTGCCATTACCGGGACAGGGAAGGATGGCTACACCTTC.

In its sample, this clonotype was seen many times. The rearrangement links TRBV7-9 to TRBJ1-1; 10 bases fit TRBD1. The CDR3 spans 14 residues. J was trimmed by 5 bases and V by 8 bases; bases with no gene match: 8. In germline, CDR1 is SEHNR, CDR2 FQNEAQ (reference sequence). The CDR3, as DNA: TGTGCCAGCTGTGAGACAGGGGGCAAAACTGAAGCTTTCTTT. This encodes CASCETGGKTEAFF.

This clonotype has more than one count but fewer than ten. The rearrangement joins TRBV12-3 or TRBV12-4 to TRBJ2-5; 11 bases fit TRBD2. V was clipped by 1 base and J by 1 base; unmatched bases: 5. The CDR3 is 17 amino acids. The CDR3 reads CASSLGTLAGGQETQYF. CDR3 nucleotides: TGTGCCAGCAGTTTAGGGACGCTAGCGGGGGGCCAAGAGACCCAGTACTTC.

The chain couples TRBV28 to TRBJ2-6; D unresolved. This CDR3 has 16 amino acids. V lost 5 bases and J lost 0, with 11 bases in between. Germline CDR1 is MDHEN and CDR2 is SYDVKM. The CDR3 region has the DNA TGTGCCAGCAGTCCCCCAAACCACTCTGGGGCCAACGTCCTGACTTTC. This translates into CASSPPNHSGANVLTF.

V gene TRBV6-1 combines with J gene TRBJ2-7; TRBD1 aligns across 7 bases. CDR1 is MNHNS and CDR2 is SASEGT in the germline V gene. CDR3 length: 15 residues. V was clipped by 5 bases and J by 2 bases; unmatched bases: 9. In DNA, the CDR3 is TGTGCCAGCAGTTTCGATCCGGGACAGACCTACGAGCAGTACGTC. This sequence encodes CASSFDPGQTYEQYV.

The gene calls are TRBV27 and TRBJ2-7; TRBD1 aligns across 7 bases. V shed 7 bases, J shed 6 bases, and the junction held 9 bases outside the gene matches. Germline CDR1 and CDR2: MNHEY and SMNVEV (reference sequence). This CDR3 has 13 amino acids. Here the CDR3 DNA reads TGTGCCAGCAAATGGGTCAGGGGGAGCGAGCAGTACTTC. As protein: CASKWVRGSEQYF.